The 21 T cell receptor beta chains in this list originate from one sample, sequenced in a study of blood T cell repertoires in COVID-19. Repertoires were generated with immunoSEQ multiplex PCR, while TCRdb's copy carries only in-frame clones and drops some. This table holds approximately 280,000 clones, approximately 90% found once. What was sequenced was peripheral blood. Every receptor here comes from a middle-aged man with acute or convalescent COVID-19.

CDR3 in amino acids: CASRMTSGVGDEQFF. For the CDR3, the DNA is TGTGCCAGCAGGATGACTAGCGGGGTAGGGGATGAGCAGTTCTTC. This chain links TRBV2 with TRBJ2-1; TRBD2 aligns across 11 bases. Germline assignment: CDR1 SNHLY and CDR2 FYNNEI. With V trimmed by 6 bases and J by 8 bases, 9 bases remained unmatched. The CDR3 is 15 amino acids.

The count of this clone is one. This rearrangement joins TRBV30 to TRBJ1-5, with 12 bases identical to TRBD1. With V trimmed by 7 bases and J by 7 bases, 5 bases remained unmatched. The CDR3 spans 13 residues. The germline gives CDR1 GTSNPN, CDR2 SVGIG (reference sequence). CDR3 nucleotides: TGTGCCTCGGGACAGGGGGCCTTGCAGCCCCAGCATTTT. It is translated as CASGQGALQPQHF.

This rearrangement joins TRBV5-4 to TRBJ2-3, with D maybe TRBD1 (7 bases). Trimming left V 3 bases short and J 2 bases short, with 13 bases between. Looked up from germline, CDR1 is SGHNT and CDR2 is YYREEE (reference sequence). The CDR3 has 15 residues. CDR3 amino acids: CASSWGDSFTDTQYF. CDR3 sequence (DNA): TGTGCCAGCAGCTGGGGGGACAGCTTCACAGATACGCAGTATTTT. Supplemented by reference TRBV5-4 and TRBJ2-3, the full variable domain reads ETGVTQSPTHLIKTRGQQVTLRCSSQSGHNTVSWYQQALGQGPQFIFQYYREEENGRGNFPPRFSGLQFPNYSSELNVNALELDDSALYLCASSWGDSFTDTQYFGPGTRLTVL.

Only one count was recorded for this clone. CDR3 region: CASSQTTGSYYEQYF. The CDR3 DNA is TGCGCCAGCAGCCAAACCACCGGGTCCTACTACGAGCAGTACTTC. The chain couples TRBV4-1 to TRBJ2-7; D is ambiguous. CDR1 is MGHRA and CDR2 is YSYEKL in the germline V gene. This CDR3 contains 15 residues. V lost 2 bases and J lost 3, with 14 bases in between.

This sequence joins TRBV12-3 or TRBV12-4 and TRBJ2-7; possibly TRBD2 for D (5 bases). V was cut by 7 bases and J by 6 bases, with 13 bases left in between. The CDR3 length is 12 residues. CDR3 nucleotides: TGTGCCAGCACCACTGAGGCGGGCGAGCAGTACTTC. Protein: CASTTEAGEQYF.

The chain has TRBV5-1 and TRBJ1-2; the match to TRBD1 covers 7 bases. J was trimmed by 6 bases and V by 0 bases; bases with no gene match: 8. The CDR3 contains 15 residues. Germline CDR1 SGHRS, CDR2 YFSETQ. The CDR3 loop reads CASSLGPTGRDGYTF. In nucleotides, the CDR3 is TGCGCCAGCAGCTTGGGCCCGACAGGGCGGGATGGCTACACCTTC. Based on the CDR3 plus reference TRBV5-1 and TRBJ1-2, the full variable domain is KAGVTQTPRYLIKTRGQQVTLSCSPISGHRSVSWYQQTPGQGLQFLFEYFSETQRNKGNFPGRFSGRQFSNSRSEMNVSTLELGDSALYLCASSLGPTGRDGYTFGSGTRLTVV.

This clone was seen only once. V is TRBV9 and J is TRBJ2-6; perhaps TRBD1 as D (5 bases). The V gene lost 6 bases and the J gene lost 4 bases, with 5 bases spanning the gap. This CDR3 is 12 amino acids long. CDR1 is SGDLS, CDR2 YYNGEE, per germline. CDR3 region: CASNRGANVLTF. The CDR3 nucleotides read TGTGCCAGCAACAGGGGGGCCAACGTCCTGACTTTC.

V and J are TRBV6-5 and TRBJ1-1; D gene ambiguous. CDR3 length equals 14 residues. Deletions cut 0 bases from V and 4 bases from J, with 9 bases between. Germline CDR1 and CDR2: MNHEY and SVGAGI. The CDR3 DNA reads as TGTGCCAGCAGTTACTCGCCGGGGATCACTGAAGCTTTCTTT. Its protein product is CASSYSPGITEAFF.

The chain joins TRBV5-5 to TRBJ2-2; 7 bases align to TRBD2. Germline CDR1 reads SGHKS; CDR2 reads YYEKEE (reference sequence). The CDR3 length is 14 residues. V shed 7 bases, J shed 1 base, and the junction held 4 bases outside the gene matches. CDR3 coding DNA: TGTGCCAGCGGGGGACTACTGAACACCGGGGAGCTGTTTTTT. Amino acid sequence: CASGGLLNTGELFF.

The chain combines TRBV5-8 with TRBJ1-5, with D tentatively TRBD1 (5 bases). The CDR3 consists of 15 residues. Germline CDR1 and CDR2: SGHTS and YDEGEE. The V end was cut by 0 bases, the J end by 0 bases, with 7 bases between. The CDR3 reads CASSLAGYSNQPQHF. In nucleotides, the CDR3 is TGTGCCAGCAGCTTGGCAGGGTATAGCAATCAGCCCCAGCATTTT.

The genes are TRBV30 and TRBJ1-5; 8 nucleotides agree with TRBD1. The V and J ends lost 0 bases and 5 bases, in that order; junction bases with no gene match: 3. In germline, CDR1 is GTSNPN, CDR2 SVGIG (reference sequence). This CDR3 has 14 amino acids. CDR3 sequence: CAWSVRTGHQPQHF. DNA for the CDR3: TGTGCCTGGAGTGTCAGGACAGGGCATCAGCCCCAGCATTTT.

The chain is built from TRBV5-5 and TRBJ1-3; the D is unclear. The length of the CDR3 is 16 residues. V was clipped by 1 base and J by 4 bases, with 15 bases between them. Per the germline V gene, CDR1 is SGHKS and CDR2 is YYEKEE (reference sequence). CDR3 sequence reads: CASSLSEVLSGNTIYF. As DNA, the CDR3 is TGTGCCAGCAGCTTGAGTGAGGTTCTTTCCGGAAACACCATATATTTT.

The genes are TRBV11-2 and TRBJ2-6; TRBD2 is a possible D gene (6 bases). Trimming took off 0 bases at V and 2 bases at J, with 8 bases between the two ends. Germline CDR1 is SGHAT and CDR2 is FQNNGV. CDR3 length: 16 residues. DNA of the CDR3: TGTGCCAGCAGCTTAGATGGCGGGGCTGGGGCCAACGTCCTGACTTTC. Protein sequence: CASSLDGGAGANVLTF.

The rearrangement joins TRBV11-3 to TRBJ2-1; D may be TRBD2 (5 bases). CDR3 size: 14 residues. V lost 4 bases and J 5 bases, leaving 12 bases between the germline ends. Germline V lookup: CDR1 SGHNT, CDR2 YENEEA. The CDR3 nucleotides read TGTGCCAGCAGCTCCCAAGAGGGTAACAATGAGCAGTTCTTC. This sequence encodes CASSSQEGNNEQFF.

This chain joins TRBV7-9 and TRBJ1-2; 9 bases align to TRBD1. Germline loops: CDR1 SEHNR, CDR2 FQNEAQ (reference sequence). The CDR3 spans 16 residues. With 3 bases clipped from V and 5 bases from J, the junction kept 10 bases outside the gene matches. As DNA, the CDR3 is TGTGCCAGCAGCTTGAACCCGGGACAGGGAGGTTATGGCTACACCTTC. Protein product: CASSLNPGQGGYGYTF.

The V gene is TRBV19, the J gene TRBJ2-7; 7 nucleotides line up with TRBD2. The V gene's germline CDR1 is LNHDA and CDR2 SQIVND (reference sequence). The length of the CDR3 is 14 residues. V lost 1 base to trimming and J lost 2 bases; unmatched junction nucleotides: 2. The CDR3 loop reads CASSIAGGTYEQYF. As DNA, the CDR3 is TGTGCCAGTAGTATAGCGGGGGGAACCTACGAGCAGTACTTC.

This chain links TRBV5-1 with TRBJ1-1, with D perhaps TRBD1 (6 bases). Trimming stripped 4 bases from V and 1 base from J, with 17 bases between. Germline CDR1 SGHRS, CDR2 YFSETQ. CDR3 length: 16 amino acids. DNA for the CDR3: TGCGCCAGCAGCCCTATTATGACAGGCCCGAACACTGAAGCTTTCTTT. Translated: CASSPIMTGPNTEAFF. The whole variable domain, filled in from reference TRBV5-1 and TRBJ1-1, reads KAGVTQTPRYLIKTRGQQVTLSCSPISGHRSVSWYQQTPGQGLQFLFEYFSETQRNKGNFPGRFSGRQFSNSRSEMNVSTLELGDSALYLCASSPIMTGPNTEAFFGQGTRLTVV.

This sequence joins TRBV11-2 and TRBJ2-7; D unresolved. Germline-derived CDR1 and CDR2 are SGHAT and FQNNGV. Trimming pared 5 bases from V and 2 bases from J, leaving 10 bases between. This CDR3 spans 13 amino acids. CDR3 DNA sequence: TGTGCCAGCAGCCCTGGTACGGCCTACGAGCAGTACTTC. Translating gives CASSPGTAYEQYF.

This chain uses TRBV19 with TRBJ2-3; D gene unclear. The V gene lost 8 bases and the J gene lost 6 bases, with 9 bases spanning the gap. The CDR3 is 11 amino acids. Germline CDR1 LNHDA, CDR2 SQIVND (reference sequence). The CDR3 reads CASGLSDTQYF. CDR3 sequence (DNA): TGTGCCAGTGGGCTAAGCGATACGCAGTATTTT.

CDR3 region: CASSFRTGRNTIYF. CDR3 bases: TGTGCCAGCAGCTTCAGGACAGGGCGAAACACCATATATTTT. The chain combines TRBV7-2 with TRBJ1-3; 8 nucleotides match TRBD1. The CDR3 has 14 amino acids. The ends lost 3 bases at V and 5 bases at J; junction bases unmatched: 3. CDR1 is SGHTA, CDR2 FQGNSA, per germline.

This chain joins TRBV30 and TRBJ1-5; D may be TRBD1 (5 bases). The V and J ends lost 1 base and 6 bases respectively, with 13 bases between them. Germline lookup yields CDR1 GTSNPN and CDR2 SVGIG (reference sequence). The CDR3 length is 14 residues. This CDR3 is CAWSEGLAGQPQHF. CDR3 in DNA: TGTGCCTGGAGTGAGGGACTCGCGGGTCAGCCCCAGCATTTT.